This T cell receptor (beta chain) was recorded in a study of cytomegalovirus exposure and HLA in healthy donors. Turning to this clone: The antigen is undetermined.

The PCR employed 60 Vbeta primers together with 13 Jbeta primers. TCRdb's copy holds only in-frame clones and misses some; the assay was immunoSEQ multiplex PCR. Here the sample spans 250,000 to 350,000 clones, roughly 90% being singletons. Study-level findings and limits: In a later analysis, 17,000 or so TCR beta sequences were associated with HLA alleles at 0.05 false discovery rate. CMV serostatus was the only immune exposure information that was available.

The sequencing sample was made of PBMCs. This receptor was obtained from a woman under 30 in good health and CMV-seronegative.

The CDR3 DNA reads TGTGCCAGCAGCTTGACGGAACCCCCGAGGGGCTACACCTTC. Translating it yields CASSLTEPPRGYTF. This rearrangement joins TRBV5-4 to TRBJ1-2; D not certain. This CDR3 contains 14 residues. CDR1 is SGHNT, CDR2 YYREEE, per germline (reference sequence). V shed 1 base and J shed 8 bases, with 15 bases lying between them.